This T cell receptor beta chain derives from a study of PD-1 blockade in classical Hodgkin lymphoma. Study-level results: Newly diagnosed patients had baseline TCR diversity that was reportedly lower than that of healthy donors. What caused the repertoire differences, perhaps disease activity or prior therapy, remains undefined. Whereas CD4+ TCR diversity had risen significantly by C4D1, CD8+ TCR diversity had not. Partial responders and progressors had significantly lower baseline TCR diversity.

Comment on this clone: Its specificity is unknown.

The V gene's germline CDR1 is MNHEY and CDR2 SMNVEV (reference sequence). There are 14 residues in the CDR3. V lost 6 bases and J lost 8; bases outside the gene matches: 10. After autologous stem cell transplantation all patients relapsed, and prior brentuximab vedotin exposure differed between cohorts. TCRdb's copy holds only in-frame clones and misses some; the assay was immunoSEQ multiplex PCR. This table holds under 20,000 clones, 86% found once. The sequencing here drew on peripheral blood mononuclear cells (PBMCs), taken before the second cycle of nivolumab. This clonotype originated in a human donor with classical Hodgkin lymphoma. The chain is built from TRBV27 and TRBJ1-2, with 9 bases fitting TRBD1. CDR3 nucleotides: TGTGCCAGCAGGAGTACCGGGACAGGGAGGGGCTACACCTTC. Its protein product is CASRSTGTGRGYTF.